A selection of T cell receptor beta chains follows, all from one sample in a study of blood T cells in healthy people across ages. TCRdb itself ran the 5' RACE reads through MiXCR, one entry per CDR3 protein. The table lists 700,000 to 850,000 distinct CDR3 sequences, around 34% of them singletons. Sequences were obtained from blood. These receptors were taken from a man aged 18 to 29 in good health. CDR3s leave out the opening cysteine and the closing phenylalanine or tryptophan. A D gene is named only where the DNA matches it firmly.

V	D	J	CDR3
TRBV2	TRBD1	TRBJ2-3	ASSGPPQGADTQY
TRBV7-8	NA	TRBJ1-1	ASSPAQAF
TRBV5-5	NA	TRBJ2-3	ASSSRGVPDTQY
TRBV6-5	NA	TRBJ1-2	ASSRGVNYGYT
TRBV28	NA	TRBJ1-2	ASRGPKVLGYT
TRBV24-1	NA	TRBJ2-7	ATRSIGEQY
TRBV6-5	TRBD1	TRBJ1-2	ASTLRTGDNYGYT
TRBV20-1	TRBD1	TRBJ2-2	SARDHRGTGELF
TRBV20-1	NA	TRBJ2-3	SARVRGASTDTQY
TRBV14	TRBD2	TRBJ2-3	ASSQDWIRGGRTDTQY
TRBV7-3	NA	TRBJ2-7	ASSPGRSYGQY
TRBV13	TRBD1	TRBJ2-1	ASSYPGQGASYAQF
TRBV30	NA	TRBJ2-7	AWTTGQPPPEQY
TRBV7-6	TRBD2	TRBJ2-1	ASSFRLAGAELYNEQF
TRBV24-1	NA	TRBJ2-3	ATSVRTDTQY
TRBV12-3/TRBV12-4	TRBD2	NA	ASSLREGKNIQY
TRBV3-1	TRBD2	TRBJ2-3	ASSPAGGWGDTQY
TRBV12-3/TRBV12-4	TRBD1	TRBJ2-1	ASSLAQGVYNEQF
TRBV7-2	TRBD2	NA	ASSYRLAGGYNEQY
TRBV20-1	TRBD1	TRBJ1-5	SASIGQGFYQPQH
TRBV9	NA	TRBJ1-1	ASSYSWGAGTEAF
TRBV19	TRBD1	TRBJ2-7	ASSIGQGAHEQY
TRBV7-2	TRBD1	TRBJ1-1	ASSQDRGLAEAF
TRBV18	NA	NA	ASSEGAIVEETQF
TRBV14	NA	TRBJ2-3	ASSQGVLASTDTQY
TRBV10-3	TRBD2	TRBJ2-3	AISESGGGVTDTQY
TRBV12-3/TRBV12-4	NA	TRBJ2-3	ASTDEKGGAGRTDTQY
TRBV4-3	NA	TRBJ1-1	ASSQESRATEAF
TRBV21-1	NA	TRBJ1-1	ASSTRNRSTEAF
TRBV20-1	NA	TRBJ1-2	SARDLQLHYGYT
TRBV20-1	NA	TRBJ1-1	SAKGGEITEAF
TRBV12-3/TRBV12-4	NA	TRBJ1-1	VSRTRGSTEAF
TRBV4-1	NA	TRBJ2-5	ASSQEGGTEQETQY
TRBV5-1	TRBD2	TRBJ2-3	ASNSGTRVSDTQY
TRBV20-1	NA	TRBJ1-4	SASDPGAPHEKLF
TRBV4-3	NA	TRBJ2-1	ASSPSGALGNEQF
TRBV6-5	NA	TRBJ1-5	ASSRSQGEQPQH
TRBV6-5	TRBD1	TRBJ1-2	ASNRDRGLSGYT
TRBV10-3	TRBD1	TRBJ2-4	AIGRDRGRGGSYNEQY
TRBV20-1	TRBD1	TRBJ1-4	SASVRTGPNERLF
TRBV7-9	NA	TRBJ2-5	ASRDSSQETQY
TRBV20-1	NA	TRBJ1-2	NARVGYGYT
TRBV6-5	NA	TRBJ1-5	ASSSLQHQPQH
TRBV2	NA	TRBJ2-4	ASRPPNLGGRVKNIQY
TRBV30	NA	TRBJ1-5	AWSSWLISNQPQH
TRBV11-2	NA	NA	ASSLEGPESSYNEQY
TRBV4-3	NA	TRBJ2-2	ASSQDSRPKNTGELF
TRBV14	NA	TRBJ1-2	ASSRSGTDRYGYT
TRBV7-9	NA	TRBJ2-2	ASSLAPTGELF
TRBV20-1	TRBD2	TRBJ2-7	SVLAELDEQY
TRBV14	NA	TRBJ1-1	ASSPGISDTEAF
TRBV7-2	NA	NA	ASSLDPGYNEQY
TRBV20-1	NA	TRBJ2-2	SAKQGHTGELF
TRBV3-1	TRBD2	TRBJ2-3	ASSPGGAGKHTSTDTQY
TRBV30	NA	TRBJ1-3	AWAGSVGNTIY